These 23 T cell receptor beta chains were sequenced from one sample in a study of shared clonotypes between healthy human individuals. Cells designated naive CD8 were CD45RO-negative and were positively selected for CCR7, with terminally differentiated effector memory CD45RA+ cells excluded. Here immunoSEQ multiplex PCR was the method, and the copy in TCRdb shows in-frame clones only, minus some. Of about 610,000 clones in the sample, approximately 96% were seen once. Sequencing was done on a sample of naive CD8+ T cells sorted from blood. The receptors were sampled from a woman in her twenties or thirties in good health.

The chain carries TRBV10-3 and TRBJ1-1; TRBD1 aligns across 9 bases. V was pared by 3 bases and J by 6 bases, with 8 bases of the junction left unmatched. This CDR3 has 15 amino acids. Germline CDR1 is ENHRY and CDR2 is SYGVKD. Here the CDR3 reads CAISEPGQGFAEAFF. Written as DNA, the CDR3 is TGTGCCATCAGTGAACCGGGACAGGGTTTTGCTGAAGCTTTCTTT.

This chain joins TRBV7-6 and TRBJ2-3; D possibly uses TRBD1 or TRBD2 (5 bases each). Germline V CDR1 and CDR2: SGHVS, FNYEAQ. Trimming pared 5 bases from V and 1 base from J, leaving 10 bases between. This CDR3 region has 14 residues. The CDR3 reads CASSPGAGTDTQYF. The CDR3 nucleotides read TGTGCCAGCAGCCCCGGGGCGGGCACAGATACGCAGTATTTT.

This clone was observed a handful of times. The same CDR3 is also encoded by other DNA sequences in this sample. The rearrangement joins TRBV20-1 to TRBJ1-1; D unclear. Germline V gives CDR1 DFQATT, CDR2 SNEGSKA (reference sequence). V was trimmed by 0 bases and J by 5 bases, leaving 4 bases between them. The CDR3 has 11 residues. The CDR3 DNA is TGCAGTGCTAGAGATGGGACTGAAGCTTTCTTT. It translates to CSARDGTEAFF.

This chain uses TRBV7-9 with TRBJ1-3; D may be TRBD1 (6 bases). The CDR3 is 16 residues long. Looked up from germline, CDR1 is SEHNR and CDR2 is FQNEAQ (reference sequence). Trimming took off 5 bases at V and 0 bases at J, with 14 bases between the two ends. The CDR3: CASSRGTTNSGNTIYF. DNA of the CDR3: TGTGCCAGCAGCCGTGGGACAACGAACTCTGGAAACACCATATATTTT. Variable domain in full (rest from reference TRBV7-9 and TRBJ1-3): DTGVSQNPRHKITKRGQNVTFRCDPISEHNRLYWYRQTLGQGPEFLTYFQNEAQLEKSRLLSDRFSAERPKGSFSTLEIQRTEQGDSAMYLCASSRGTTNSGNTIYFGEGSWLTVV.

The rearrangement joins TRBV11-2 to TRBJ2-7; tentatively, D is TRBD2 (5 bases). CDR1 is SGHAT and CDR2 is FQNNGV in the germline V gene. This CDR3 has 15 amino acids. V dropped 7 bases and J dropped 0 bases, with 16 bases sitting between them. Here the CDR3 reads CASIKSDGISYEQYF. The CDR3 bases are TGTGCCAGCATCAAAAGCGACGGGATCTCCTACGAGCAGTACTTC. Full variable domain (remainder filled in from reference TRBV11-2 and TRBJ2-7): EAGVAQSPRYKIIEKRQSVAFWCNPISGHATLYWYQQILGQGPKLLIQFQNNGVVDDSQLPKDRFSAERLKGVDSTLKIQPAKLEDSAVYLCASIKSDGISYEQYFGPGTRLTVT.

This clone showed up just once. The CDR3 coding sequence is TGCGCCAGCAGCTGGAACAGGCCAAGCTCTGGGGCCAACGTCCTGACTTTC. Translated, it gives CASSWNRPSSGANVLTF. J is TRBJ2-6 and V is TRBV5-1, with TRBD1 as a possible D gene (5 bases). V lost 3 bases, J lost 0 bases, and 13 bases lay in between. The CDR3 is 17 amino acids. CDR1 SGHRS and CDR2 YFSETQ come from the germline V gene. The full variable domain, with the rest looked up from reference TRBV5-1 and TRBJ2-6, is KAGVTQTPRYLIKTRGQQVTLSCSPISGHRSVSWYQQTPGQGLQFLFEYFSETQRNKGNFPGRFSGRQFSNSRSEMNVSTLELGDSALYLCASSWNRPSSGANVLTFGAGSRLTVL.

This clone came up once. This chain uses TRBV28 with TRBJ1-1; D remains unclear. Germline V lookup: CDR1 MDHEN, CDR2 SYDVKM. V dropped 6 bases and J dropped 2 bases, with 13 bases sitting between them. The CDR3 contains 14 residues. The CDR3 reads CASSPVMFNTEAFF. CDR3 nucleotide sequence: TGTGCCAGCAGCCCCGTTATGTTTAACACTGAAGCTTTCTTT.

This clone was recorded only once. This chain uses TRBV19 with TRBJ1-2; D remains ambiguous. CDR3 length: 14 amino acids. V was shortened by 1 base and J by 4 bases, with 10 bases between the two germline ends. Germline values: CDR1 LNHDA, CDR2 SQIVND (reference sequence). This CDR3 reads CASSIGRPVYGYTF. CDR3 bases: TGTGCCAGTAGTATAGGACGGCCGGTCTATGGCTACACCTTC. The complete variable domain, with remaining parts taken from reference TRBV19 and TRBJ1-2, reads DGGITQSPKYLFRKEGQNVTLSCEQNLNHDAMYWYRQDPGQGLRLIYYSQIVNDFQKGDIAEGYSVSREKKESFPLTVTSAQKNPTAFYLCASSIGRPVYGYTFGSGTRLTVV.

CDR3 coding DNA: TGTGCCAGTTTAGACTTGAGCAACTACGAGCAGTACTTC. Protein: CASLDLSNYEQYF. The J gene is TRBJ2-7, the V gene TRBV6-5; no firm D call. The CDR3 is 13 amino acids. Germline V gene sequence: CDR1 MNHEY, CDR2 SVGAGI. V was trimmed by 9 bases and J by 3 bases, leaving 15 bases between them.

The CDR3 protein is CASSLPQAWDRAGNQPQHF. As DNA, the CDR3 is TGTGCCAGCAGTTTACCCCAAGCATGGGACAGGGCGGGCAATCAGCCCCAGCATTTT. The gene calls are TRBV28 and TRBJ1-5; 9 positions match TRBD1. Germline CDR1 MDHEN, CDR2 SYDVKM. This CDR3 has 19 amino acids. V dropped 2 bases and J dropped 2; count of bases not matched to a gene: 13.

This chain connects TRBV4-1 to TRBJ2-3; D is ambiguous. The V gene lost 6 bases and the J gene lost 1 base, with 14 bases spanning the gap. This CDR3 is 15 amino acids long. Per the germline V gene, CDR1 is MGHRA and CDR2 is YSYEKL. The CDR3 protein is CASRDNPAGTDTQYF. The CDR3 DNA reads as TGCGCCAGCAGGGATAACCCGGCGGGCACAGATACGCAGTATTTT.

The chain is built from TRBV5-5 and TRBJ1-5; a possible D gene is TRBD1 (5 bases). V lost 4 bases to trimming and J lost 7 bases, with 9 bases between them. The CDR3 loop spans 12 amino acids. Germline CDR1 and CDR2: SGHKS and YYEKEE (reference sequence). CDR3 DNA sequence: TGTGCCAGCAGCACAGGTAGCCAGCCCCAGCATTTT. Translated: CASSTGSQPQHF.

The chain couples TRBV27 to TRBJ2-7; D is uncertain. CDR3 length equals 13 residues. V was pared by 5 bases and J by 2 bases, with 10 bases between. The germline V gene encodes CDR1 MNHEY and CDR2 SMNVEV (reference sequence). The CDR3 loop is CASSIGPTYEQYF. The DNA for the CDR3 is TGTGCCAGCAGTATTGGACCTACCTACGAGCAGTACTTC.

This clone was detected only once. V gene TRBV27 combines with J gene TRBJ2-2; 8 nucleotides agree with TRBD1. CDR1 and CDR2 from the germline V gene are MNHEY and SMNVEV (reference sequence). The CDR3 has 15 residues. V lost 2 bases and J lost 3; bases outside the gene matches: 2. The CDR3: CASSLQGAHTGELFF. The CDR3 nucleotides read TGTGCCAGCAGTTTACAGGGGGCCCACACCGGGGAGCTGTTTTTT.

V is TRBV18 and J is TRBJ1-1, with D tentatively TRBD1 (6 bases). This CDR3 is built from 15 residues. Germline V gives CDR1 KGHSH, CDR2 LQKENI. V was pared by 6 bases and J by 2 bases, with 16 bases between. CDR3 in amino acids: CASSTPGQPNTEAFF. The CDR3, as DNA: TGTGCCAGCTCGACTCCGGGACAACCAAACACTGAAGCTTTCTTT. Complete variable domain (other parts from reference TRBV18 and TRBJ1-1): NAGVMQNPRHLVRRRGQEARLRCSPMKGHSHVYWYRQLPEEGLKFMVYLQKENIIDESGMPKERFSAEFPKEGPSILRIQQVVRGDSAAYFCASSTPGQPNTEAFFGQGTRLTVV.

The CDR3 loop is CASSQDGINQPQHF. The CDR3 bases are TGTGCCAGCAGCCAGGACGGGATCAATCAGCCCCAGCATTTT. The V and J genes are TRBV5-8 and TRBJ1-5; no reliable D call. Germline V lookup: CDR1 SGHTS, CDR2 YDEGEE. Trimming took 4 bases from V and 3 from J, leaving 11 bases between them. The CDR3 runs 14 residues.

The CDR3 DNA is TGTGCCAGCAGTGAATATGGTACTGCCTACGAGCAGTACTTC. It yields the protein CASSEYGTAYEQYF. V usage is TRBV6-1 and J usage is TRBJ2-7; no firm D call. The CDR3 runs 14 residues. CDR1 is MNHNS, CDR2 SASEGT, per germline. V was trimmed by 2 bases and J by 2 bases, leaving 10 bases between them.

The chain is built from TRBV7-9 and TRBJ1-2; 8 bases are shared with TRBD1. With 1 base clipped from V and 3 bases from J, the junction kept 7 bases outside the gene matches. The germline V gene has CDR1 SEHNR and CDR2 FQNEAQ (reference sequence). This CDR3 is 16 amino acids long. The CDR3 sequence: CASSLGTGMVYYGYTF. The CDR3 nucleotides read TGTGCCAGCAGCTTAGGGACAGGGATGGTGTACTATGGCTACACCTTC.

This clone appeared once. The chain recombines TRBV27 with TRBJ2-7; 7 bases line up with TRBD2. V dropped 1 base and J dropped 9; count of bases not matched to a gene: 15. Germline V gene sequence: CDR1 MNHEY, CDR2 SMNVEV (reference sequence). The CDR3 spans 16 residues. The CDR3, as DNA: TGTGCCAGCAGTTTATTATCCGGACTAGGGCCCAGTGTGCAGTACTTC. Protein product: CASSLLSGLGPSVQYF.

The chain employs TRBV21-1 and TRBJ2-7. TRBV21-1 is shown as a pseudogene. The CDR3 is made up of 14 amino acids. In DNA form, the CDR3 reads TGTGCCAGCAGCAAAGGAAAATGGACCTACGAGCAGTACTTC. Its translation is CASSKGKWTYEQYF.

The rearrangement uses TRBV29-1 and TRBJ2-3; a possible D gene is TRBD1 (6 bases). With 7 bases removed from V and 4 bases from J, the gap between germline ends came to 18 bases. Germline V CDR1 and CDR2: SQVTM, ANQGSEA. The CDR3 length is 14 residues. The chain's CDR3 is CSASGARVADTQYF. For the CDR3, the DNA is TGCAGCGCCTCAGGGGCGAGGGTGGCAGATACGCAGTATTTT.

This chain links TRBV5-4 with TRBJ1-2, with D unresolved. This CDR3 is built from 15 residues. The ends were cut back, 1 base at V and 3 bases at J, with 13 bases in the middle. In germline, CDR1 is SGHNT, CDR2 YYREEE (reference sequence). The CDR3 coding sequence is TGTGCCAGCAGCTTGTTTTTATCGGCGGACTATGGCTACACCTTC. It yields the protein CASSLFLSADYGYTF.

On this clone itself: An end of the junction does not agree with germline; a read error may underlie this. This chain uses TRBV7-8 with TRBJ2-5; D is possibly TRBD1 or TRBD2 (7 bases each). This CDR3 has 16 amino acids. Germline V gene lookup returns CDR1 SGHVS and CDR2 FQNEAQ. The CDR3 DNA follows: TGTGCCAGCAGCTTATCGACAGGGAGGGGGGAAGATACCCAGTACTTC. This codes for CASSLSTGRGEDTQYF.